These 30 T cell receptor beta chains share one sample of origin, sequenced in a study of blood T cell repertoires in COVID-19. Profiling relied on immunoSEQ multiplex PCR, and the TCRdb table lists in-frame clones only, not all of them. The table records 280,000 or so clones, 83% of them present only once. Sequencing used peripheral blood. These receptors originate from a woman aged 45-65 years who had recovered from COVID-19.

The chain recombines TRBV6-2 or TRBV6-3 with TRBJ1-4; D might be TRBD1 (6 bases). The CDR3 has 15 residues. CDR1 MNHEY and CDR2 SVGEGT come from the germline V gene. V lost 4 bases and J lost 6, with 15 bases in between. DNA of the CDR3: TGTGCCAGCAGTTCTGGGGGCGCCGGGGATGAAAAACTGTTTTTT. Protein product: CASSSGGAGDEKLFF.

This clone was seen once. The J gene is TRBJ1-6, the V gene TRBV3-1 (or the pseudogene TRBV3-2); D is uncertain. Germline V gene lookup returns CDR1 LGHDT and CDR2 YNNKEL (reference sequence). There are 15 residues in the CDR3. Trimming stripped 0 bases from V and 7 bases from J, with 10 bases between. CDR3 region: CASSQEGFRNSPLHF. CDR3 coding DNA: TGTGCCAGCAGCCAAGAGGGCTTTCGGAATTCACCCCTCCACTTT.

V usage is TRBV28 and J usage is TRBJ1-1; 8 bases agree with TRBD1. CDR1 is MDHEN and CDR2 is SYDVKM in the germline V gene. This CDR3 spans 16 amino acids. J gave up 4 bases and V 6 bases, and 13 bases lay outside the gene matches. Here the CDR3 reads CASSRPGAGGGTEAFF. CDR3 in DNA: TGTGCCAGCAGCCGCCCAGGGGCAGGGGGCGGCACTGAAGCTTTCTTT.

The chain combines TRBV19 with TRBJ2-4; 12 bases are shared with TRBD2. This CDR3 spans 14 amino acids. J lost 6 bases, V lost 5 bases, and 2 bases had no gene match. Looked up from germline, CDR1 is LNHDA and CDR2 is SQIVND (reference sequence). CDR3 loop: CASSPGLAGNIQYF. For the CDR3, the DNA is TGTGCCAGTAGTCCGGGACTAGCGGGAAACATTCAGTACTTC.

The chain couples TRBV5-6 to TRBJ1-1, with D tentatively TRBD1 (5 bases). CDR3 length: 15 amino acids. Trimming stripped 0 bases from V and 7 bases from J, with 16 bases between. Germline assignment: CDR1 SGHDT and CDR2 YYEEEE. CDR3 coding DNA: TGTGCCAGCAGCTTGGGACAGTCCTCTAGAAGTGAAGCTTTCTTT. Translating it yields CASSLGQSSRSEAFF.

The chain is built from TRBV18 and TRBJ2-5, with D unresolved. Trimming removed 3 bases from V and 5 bases from J, with 22 bases in between. Germline CDR1 is KGHSH and CDR2 is LQKENI. The CDR3 consists of 17 residues. As DNA, the CDR3 is TGTGCCAGCTCACCTGTAACTAACAATCAACCGAGGGAGACCCAGTACTTC. This codes for CASSPVTNNQPRETQYF.

The chain has TRBV6-5 and TRBJ2-7; 9 bases align to TRBD1. Germline trimming cut 2 bases from V and 2 bases from J; bases unmatched to any gene: 1. The CDR3 spans 14 residues. CDR1 and CDR2 (germline): MNHEY, SVGAGI. The DNA for the CDR3 is TGTGCCAGCAGTTACCGGACAGGGGCCTACGAGCAGTACTTC. It is translated as CASSYRTGAYEQYF.

The chain has TRBV18 and TRBJ1-5; D is ambiguous. V gave up 4 bases and J gave up 0 bases, with 10 bases separating them. CDR1 KGHSH and CDR2 LQKENI come from the germline V gene. The CDR3 contains 15 residues. In DNA, the CDR3 is TGTGCCAGCTCACTAGGGAGATATAGCAATCAGCCCCAGCATTTT. Amino acid sequence: CASSLGRYSNQPQHF.

The chain couples TRBV14 to TRBJ2-1; D not certain. This CDR3 has 14 amino acids. Germline V gene sequence: CDR1 SGHDN, CDR2 FVKESK. V lost 1 base and J lost 9, with 13 bases in between. In DNA, the CDR3 is TGTGCCAGCAGCCAAGCTAGTTTTGCAACTGAGCAGTTCTTC. Its translation is CASSQASFATEQFF.

The chain employs TRBV28 and TRBJ1-6, with TRBD1 matching 7 bases. In germline, CDR1 is MDHEN, CDR2 SYDVKM. The CDR3 loop spans 14 amino acids. Trimming removed 3 bases from V and 9 bases from J; junction bases left unmatched: 5. CDR3 nucleotide sequence: TGTGCCAGCAGTTTGGGACAGAGAAGTTCACCCCTCCACTTT. Translating it yields CASSLGQRSSPLHF.

The genes are TRBV4-3 and TRBJ2-7, with 8 positions matching TRBD1. Germline V gene lookup returns CDR1 LGHNA and CDR2 YSLEER. Unmatched junction bases numbered 10, after V lost 0 bases and J lost 6 bases. The CDR3 is 16 residues long. The CDR3 sequence is CASSQDLWAGGFEQYF. In nucleotides, the CDR3 is TGCGCCAGCAGCCAAGATCTCTGGGCAGGGGGCTTCGAGCAGTACTTC.

The V gene is TRBV28, the J gene TRBJ2-7, with TRBD2 matching over 8 bases. The CDR3 is 15 amino acids. Germline V lookup: CDR1 MDHEN, CDR2 SYDVKM. V lost 2 bases and J lost 2; bases outside the gene matches: 5. CDR3 in DNA: TGTGCCAGCAGTTTAATTGCGGGAGGACCCTACGAGCAGTACTTC. Protein: CASSLIAGGPYEQYF.

The rearrangement uses TRBV4-2 and TRBJ1-6; tentative D call: TRBD1 (6 bases). V lost 4 bases and J lost 7, with 23 bases in between. Germline lookup yields CDR1 LGHNA and CDR2 YNFKEQ. The CDR3 consists of 18 residues. The CDR3 DNA follows: TGTGCCAGCAGCCCCCAGGGGCAAATTGAGGGGCGAAATTCACCCCTCCACTTT. Protein sequence: CASSPQGQIEGRNSPLHF.

V gene TRBV28 combines with J gene TRBJ1-2, with 8 bases identical to TRBD1. The CDR3 length is 14 residues. Germline trimming cut 7 bases from V and 4 bases from J; bases unmatched to any gene: 8. Germline lookup yields CDR1 MDHEN and CDR2 SYDVKM. The CDR3 sequence is CASIAGGAPYGYTF. The CDR3 DNA reads as TGTGCCAGCATCGCAGGGGGCGCCCCCTATGGCTACACCTTC.

V is TRBV18 and J is TRBJ2-2; 7 bases line up with TRBD2. The length of the CDR3 is 16 residues. Trimming removed 1 base from V and 4 bases from J; junction bases left unmatched: 6. The V gene's germline CDR1 is KGHSH and CDR2 LQKENI. CDR3 coding DNA: TGTGCCAGCTCACCACGAGCCCTAGCGGTCACCGGGGAGCTGTTTTTT. It yields the protein CASSPRALAVTGELFF. Using reference TRBV18 and TRBJ2-2 for the parts outside the CDR3, the full variable domain is NAGVMQNPRHLVRRRGQEARLRCSPMKGHSHVYWYRQLPEEGLKFMVYLQKENIIDESGMPKERFSAEFPKEGPSILRIQQVVRGDSAAYFCASSPRALAVTGELFFGEGSRLTVL.

The genes are TRBV12-3 or TRBV12-4 and TRBJ2-2; tentative D call: TRBD2 (5 bases). This CDR3 has 13 amino acids. Deletions cut 8 bases from V and 7 bases from J, with 14 bases between. Written as DNA, the CDR3 is TGTGCCAGCGGAAGAGTAGCGATCGGGGAGCTGTTTTTT. It encodes CASGRVAIGELFF.

The V and J genes are TRBV28 and TRBJ1-2; perhaps TRBD1 as D (5 bases). Trimming took 6 bases from V and 3 from J, leaving 14 bases between them. The CDR3 is made up of 14 amino acids. Germline V gene sequence: CDR1 MDHEN, CDR2 SYDVKM. For the CDR3, the DNA is TGTGCCAGCAGCCCGGGTGGAGGGGACTATGGCTACACCTTC. Protein product: CASSPGGGDYGYTF.

V gene TRBV5-1 combines with J gene TRBJ1-1; possible D gene TRBD1, 5 bases. CDR1 SGHRS and CDR2 YFSETQ come from the germline V gene. V was cut by 3 bases and J by 3 bases, with 12 bases left in between. CDR3 length: 14 residues. The CDR3 reads CASSWGDRDTEAFF. In DNA, the CDR3 is TGCGCCAGCAGCTGGGGGGACCGAGACACTGAAGCTTTCTTT. Using reference TRBV5-1 and TRBJ1-1 for the parts outside the CDR3, the full variable domain is KAGVTQTPRYLIKTRGQQVTLSCSPISGHRSVSWYQQTPGQGLQFLFEYFSETQRNKGNFPGRFSGRQFSNSRSEMNVSTLELGDSALYLCASSWGDRDTEAFFGQGTRLTVV.

J is TRBJ1-3 and V is TRBV24-1; D ambiguous. The germline V and J ends were trimmed by 2 bases and 1 base, with 5 bases remaining between them. Germline-derived CDR1 and CDR2 are KGHDR and SFDVKD. The CDR3 runs to 14 residues. The CDR3 spells CATSDWPSGNTIYF. The CDR3 DNA reads as TGTGCCACCAGTGATTGGCCTTCTGGAAACACCATATATTTT.

This chain joins TRBV4-1 and TRBJ2-5; D gene uncertain. Germline loops: CDR1 MGHRA, CDR2 YSYEKL. The CDR3 has 13 amino acids. The V gene lost 1 base and the J gene lost 3 bases, with 6 bases spanning the gap. CDR3 sequence reads: CASSQALEETQYF. The CDR3 DNA reads TGCGCCAGCAGCCAAGCGCTAGAAGAGACCCAGTACTTC.

This clone was seen a few times. The V gene is TRBV9, the J gene TRBJ2-5, with 7 bases lining up with TRBD2. This CDR3 is built from 16 residues. Germline lookup yields CDR1 SGDLS and CDR2 YYNGEE. The V gene end was trimmed by 4 bases and the J gene end by 7 bases; junction bases not matched to a gene: 16. The CDR3 DNA follows: TGTGCCAGCAGCCCGGGAGGTACAGCTTCTTTGGGGACCCAGTACTTC. This gives the protein CASSPGGTASLGTQYF.

This chain links TRBV28 with TRBJ1-6; TRBD1 might be the D (5 bases). Trimming cost V 2 bases and J 4 bases, with 18 bases left between them. Germline CDR1 is MDHEN and CDR2 is SYDVKM. The CDR3 totals 18 residues. The CDR3 loop is CASSLGQWGVTYNSPLHF. CDR3 nucleotides: TGTGCCAGCAGTTTAGGGCAGTGGGGGGTTACATATAATTCACCCCTCCACTTT.

Points on this clone: Additional DNA sequences in this sample encode the identical CDR3. The chain is built from TRBV6-2 or TRBV6-3 and TRBJ1-2, with D unclear. The CDR3 covers 13 residues. Between the trimmed V and J ends, which lost 4 bases and 0 bases, there was a span of 6 bases. Germline V gene sequence: CDR1 MNHEY, CDR2 SVGEGT. This CDR3 reads CASSLDSNYGYTF. The CDR3 region has the DNA TGTGCCAGCAGTTTAGACTCTAACTATGGCTACACCTTC.

The gene calls are TRBV28 and TRBJ2-5; weak D call: TRBD1 (5 bases). V lost 9 bases and J 1 base, leaving 18 bases between the germline ends. Germline values: CDR1 MDHEN, CDR2 SYDVKM. The CDR3 has 15 residues. The CDR3 reads CASRISHRLQETQYF. In DNA form, the CDR3 reads TGTGCCAGTAGGATCTCCCACAGGCTCCAAGAGACCCAGTACTTC. The full variable domain, in which reference TRBV28 and TRBJ2-5 provide the parts outside the CDR3, is DVKVTQSSRYLVKRTGEKVFLECVQDMDHENMFWYRQDPGLGLRLIYFSYDVKMKEKGDIPEGYSVSREKKERFSLILESASTNQTSMYLCASRISHRLQETQYFGPGTRLLVL.

This chain joins TRBV12-3 or TRBV12-4 and TRBJ1-1; possible D gene TRBD1, 6 bases. Between the trimmed V and J ends, which lost 8 bases and 6 bases, there was a span of 16 bases. There are 13 residues in the CDR3. The CDR3 nucleotides are TGTGCCAGCCATCTGGGGGCAGGGTCTGAAGCTTTCTTT. Translating gives CASHLGAGSEAFF.

The chain has TRBV6-5 and TRBJ2-7, with 10 bases fitting TRBD1. Germline values: CDR1 MNHEY, CDR2 SVGAGI. CDR3 length: 16 amino acids. V gave up 3 bases and J gave up 3 bases; unmatched junction bases: 8. The CDR3 DNA reads TGTGCCAGCAGTTATACCGGGACAGGGGTTTACTACGAGCAGTACTTC. Protein sequence: CASSYTGTGVYYEQYF.

The CDR3 nucleotides read TGCGTTTCATGGGCGGGGACAGGGCATCAGCCCCAGCATTTT. It codes for CVSWAGTGHQPQHF. The chain combines TRBV5-1 with TRBJ1-5, with 9 nucleotides matching TRBD1. The CDR3 sequence is 14 residues long. Germline lookup yields CDR1 SGHRS and CDR2 YFSETQ.

This clone has a handful of counts. This chain links TRBV10-3 with TRBJ2-5; TRBD2 is a possible D gene (5 bases). Trimming removed 3 bases at V and 1 base at J, with 12 bases between. The germline V gene encodes CDR1 ENHRY and CDR2 SYGVKD. The CDR3 extends over 15 amino acids. Here the CDR3 reads CAISDPSGSQETQYF. The CDR3 nucleotides are TGTGCCATCAGTGACCCCTCGGGGAGCCAAGAGACCCAGTACTTC.

This clone was detected once. The chain joins TRBV19 to TRBJ2-7; D unresolved. V was trimmed by 2 bases and J by 3 bases, leaving 5 bases between them. Germline CDR1 is LNHDA and CDR2 is SQIVND (reference sequence). CDR3 length: 12 residues. The CDR3: CASSISGYEQYF. As DNA, the CDR3 is TGTGCCAGTAGTATATCAGGCTACGAGCAGTACTTC.

The J gene is TRBJ2-2, the V gene TRBV7-6, with 9 positions matching TRBD2. Germline V gene sequence: CDR1 SGHVS, CDR2 FNYEAQ. The CDR3 runs 15 residues. J was trimmed by 2 bases and V by 6 bases; bases with no gene match: 4. The CDR3 loop is CASSRLAGNTGELFF. Here the CDR3 DNA reads TGTGCCAGCAGTCGGCTAGCGGGAAACACCGGGGAGCTGTTTTTT.